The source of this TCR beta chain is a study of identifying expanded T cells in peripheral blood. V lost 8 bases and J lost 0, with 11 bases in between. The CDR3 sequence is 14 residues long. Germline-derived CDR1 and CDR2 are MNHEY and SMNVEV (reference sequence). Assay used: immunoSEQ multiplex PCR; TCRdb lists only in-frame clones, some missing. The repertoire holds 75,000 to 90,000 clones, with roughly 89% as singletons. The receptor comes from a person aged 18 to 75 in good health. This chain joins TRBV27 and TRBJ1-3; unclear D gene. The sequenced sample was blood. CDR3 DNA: TGTGCCAGCCGGAGGGAATTCTCTGGAAACACCATATATTTT. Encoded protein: CASRREFSGNTIYF.